These T cell receptor beta chains were read from a single sample in a study of radiotherapy plus CTLA-4 blockade in lung cancer. Data came from immunoSEQ multiplex PCR; TCRdb stores just in-frame clones and leaves some out. The sample includes 90,000 to 100,000 clones, roughly 79% of them seen just once. Sequencing was performed on peripheral blood, taken from a patient treated with radiotherapy plus ipilimumab. The receptors stem from a human donor with non-small cell lung cancer who had a partial response to radiotherapy plus ipilimumab. Some clones in this sample may be carry-over from other donors' samples. Both conserved end residues are part of each CDR3. A D gene is named only where the DNA matches it firmly. Expanded clones are given a class, and other clones once, few, many or no size at all.

v_call	clone_size	j_call	d_call	cdr3_nt	cdr3_aa
TRBV19	few	TRBJ1-2	NA	TGTGCCAGTAGTATGGCAGGCTACTATGGCTACACCTTC	CASSMAGYYGYTF
TRBV19	NA	TRBJ2-7	NA	TGCGCCAGTAGTGTCAGGGCAATCGAGCAGTACTTC	CASSVRAIEQYF
TRBV7-2	NA	TRBJ1-5	NA	TGTGCCAGCAGTCTTGCTAATAGCAATCAGCCCCAGCATTTT	CASSLANSNQPQHF
TRBV7-6	NA	TRBJ2-5	NA	TGTGCCAGCAGCTTCGGAGGGGGGACTATGTACCAAGAGACCCAGTACTTC	CASSFGGGTMYQETQYF
TRBV4-3	NA	TRBJ2-2	NA	TGCGCCAGCAGCCAAGTGGCAGGGAACACCGGGGAGCTGTTTTTT	CASSQVAGNTGELFF
TRBV7-3	once	TRBJ2-3	TRBD2	TGTGCCAGCAGCTCTAGCGGGGGGGTTTTAACGCAGTATTTT	CASSSSGGVLTQYF
TRBV5-1	NA	TRBJ1-6	TRBD1	TGCGCCAGCAGCTTTGAGGGGGCTCTCAATTCACCCCTCCACTTT	CASSFEGALNSPLHF
TRBV5-6	NA	TRBJ1-2	TRBD1	TGTGCCAGCAGCGATCGACAGGGTACTAACTATGGCTACACCTTC	CASSDRQGTNYGYTF
TRBV11-2	few	TRBJ2-7	NA	TGTGCCAGCAGCTTAGGAGTACAGGCCTACGAGCAGTACTTC	CASSLGVQAYEQYF
TRBV11-3	NA	TRBJ2-2	TRBD2	TGTGCCAGCAGCGGGCCAGCGGGGGGGGCGAACACCGGGGAGCTGTTTTTT	CASSGPAGGANTGELFF
TRBV7-2	NA	TRBJ1-4	NA	TGTGCCAGCAGCTTTGAGTACCGAAAACTGTTTTTT	CASSFEYRKLFF
TRBV6-5	NA	TRBJ2-3	NA	TGTGCCAGTAAACCGGGACTTGCCACAGATACGCAGTATTTT	CASKPGLATDTQYF
TRBV7-9	few	TRBJ2-5	TRBD2	TGTGCCAGCAGCTTAGTTAGCGGGGGCTTCCAAGAGACCCAGTACTTC	CASSLVSGGFQETQYF
TRBV5-1	NA	TRBJ2-7	NA	TGCGCCAGCAGCCCTGGGTCCGGGGGTGGAACCTACGAGCAGTACTTC	CASSPGSGGGTYEQYF
TRBV2	once	TRBJ2-6	NA	TGTGCCAGCAGTTCCCAGGGGATCTCTGGGGCCAACGTCCTGACTTTC	CASSSQGISGANVLTF
TRBV7-2	NA	TRBJ2-1	TRBD1	TGTGCCAGCAGCCGTACCGGGACAGGGTACTACAATGAGCAGTTCTTC	CASSRTGTGYYNEQFF
TRBV27	NA	TRBJ1-1	NA	TGTGCCAGCAGTGGGGAGTTGAACACTGAAGCTTTCTTT	CASSGELNTEAFF
TRBV4-2	NA	TRBJ1-5	NA	TGTGCCAGCAGCCAAGATATAGGGCCAGTAACAGGACAGCCCCAGCATTTT	CASSQDIGPVTGQPQHF
TRBV16	NA	TRBJ1-1	NA	TGTGCCAGCAGCCAATCTAGAAGGGGGAGAATAGACACTGAAGCTTTCTTT	CASSQSRRGRIDTEAFF
TRBV28	few	TRBJ2-3	NA	TGTGCCAGCAGTTCCCCCGGGCTAGCGTTGACAGATACGCAGTATTTT	CASSSPGLALTDTQYF
TRBV4-2	NA	TRBJ2-7	NA	TGTGCCAGCAGCCAAGATACTAACTTCTACGAGCAGTACTTC	CASSQDTNFYEQYF
TRBV28	once	TRBJ2-3	NA	TGTGCCAGCAGTTTAATAAGCGGGTCTAGCACAGATACGCAGTATTTT	CASSLISGSSTDTQYF
TRBV6-5	NA	TRBJ2-5	NA	TGTGCCAGCAGTTACGGGAGAGGGAAAGAGACCCAGTACTTC	CASSYGRGKETQYF
TRBV7-6	once	TRBJ2-3	TRBD1	TGTGCCAGCAGCCTCAGGGGGCGCGGCACAGATACGCAGTATTTT	CASSLRGRGTDTQYF
TRBV7-9	NA	TRBJ1-1	NA	TGTGCCAGCAGCTTAGAACCTAACGAAAGAGGTATGGCTTTCTTT	CASSLEPNERGMAFF
TRBV2	NA	TRBJ2-1	TRBD2	TGTGCCAGCAGTGAACAGCGGGGGTTCTACAATGAGCAGTTCTTC	CASSEQRGFYNEQFF
TRBV23-1	NA	TRBJ1-3	TRBD1	TGCGCCAGCAGTCATAGAGAAACAGGGGCTCCCGGAAACACCATATATTTT	CASSHRETGAPGNTIYF
TRBV19	NA	TRBJ1-1	TRBD1	TGTGCCAGTAGAAGCAACAGGGGCCCTGAAGCTTTCTTT	CASRSNRGPEAFF
TRBV6-1	NA	TRBJ1-2	NA	TGTGCCAGCAGTGTGATGATCGGTGACTATGGCTACACCTTC	CASSVMIGDYGYTF
TRBV6-5	NA	TRBJ1-2	TRBD1	TGTGCCAGCAGTTTGACAGGGGTCAACTATGGCTACACCTTC	CASSLTGVNYGYTF
TRBV7-2	NA	TRBJ1-2	TRBD1	TGTGCCAGCAGTTCGAGTCCGGGACAGGGTAATGGCTACACCTTC	CASSSSPGQGNGYTF
TRBV5-8	NA	TRBJ2-3	TRBD1	TGTGCCAGCAGCTACGGGACAGGGCACACAGATACGCAGTATTTT	CASSYGTGHTDTQYF
TRBV18	NA	TRBJ2-2	NA	TGTGCCAGCTCACTCGGACAATACACCGGGGAGCTGTTTTTT	CASSLGQYTGELFF
TRBV7-2	NA	TRBJ1-2	NA	TGTGCCAGCAGCTTAGCAACGGGATCTATTAACTATGGCTACACCTTC	CASSLATGSINYGYTF
TRBV18	once	TRBJ2-1	NA	TGTGCCAGCTCACCAGAGCTAGAATTCCCTCCGTTCTTC	CASSPELEFPPFF
TRBV27	NA	TRBJ2-7	TRBD1	TGTGCCAGCAGCTGGGCCGGGACAGGAGATTACGAGCAGTACTTC	CASSWAGTGDYEQYF
TRBV5-1	NA	TRBJ2-5	TRBD2	TGCGCCAGCAGCTTAACCGGGACTAGCGGGGGGCCCACAGAGACCCAGTACTTC	CASSLTGTSGGPTETQYF
TRBV10-1	once	TRBJ1-2	TRBD1	TGCGCCAGCAGCGGCCGACCGGGACAGGGGAAAGAAGAGCGCTATGGTTACACCTTC	CASSGRPGQGKEERYGYTF
TRBV10-3	NA	TRBJ1-2	NA	TGTGCCAGCAGTGACCGCGGCGGGGGCCGGACTAACTATGGCTACACCTTC	CASSDRGGGRTNYGYTF
TRBV6-5	NA	TRBJ2-7	TRBD1	TGTGCCAGCAGTCAAGAACAGGGGGGCGAGCAGTACTTC	CASSQEQGGEQYF
TRBV6-5	NA	TRBJ2-2	NA	TGTGCCAGCAGAAGAGGGACAAACACCGGGGAGCTGTTTTTT	CASRRGTNTGELFF
TRBV6-5	NA	TRBJ1-2	NA	TGTGCCAGCAGTTCACTTTCGGGGTTGGGTGGCTACACCTTC	CASSSLSGLGGYTF
TRBV6-5	once	TRBJ1-1	TRBD1	TGTGCCAGCAGCCGGACAGGGACGAACACTGAAGCTTTCTTT	CASSRTGTNTEAFF
TRBV27	few	TRBJ2-3	TRBD2	TGTGCCAGCAGTCCTGGGACTAGCGCAGATACGCAGTATTTT	CASSPGTSADTQYF
TRBV18	NA	TRBJ1-1	TRBD1	TGTGCCAGCTCACAACAGGGGCTAGAAGCTTTCTTT	CASSQQGLEAFF
TRBV5-1	NA	TRBJ1-6	NA	TGCGCCAGCAGCCCCGTCCCGGACAGCTCGAATTCACCCCTCCACTTT	CASSPVPDSSNSPLHF
TRBV11-2	once	TRBJ2-2	NA	TGTGCCAGCACCTCTAGGCAGGGTGCCGGGGAGCTGTTTTTT	CASTSRQGAGELFF
TRBV2	few	TRBJ2-3	NA	TGTGCCAGCAGTAAGCGGAGGTCTAGCACAGATACGCAGTATTTT	CASSKRRSSTDTQYF
TRBV11-2	NA	TRBJ2-1	TRBD1	TGTGCCAGCAGCTCCGACAGGGGGAATGAGCAGTTCTTC	CASSSDRGNEQFF
TRBV19	few	TRBJ1-1	NA	TGTGCCAGTATCGCACAATTTATGAACACTGAAGCTTTCTTT	CASIAQFMNTEAFF
TRBV7-8	NA	TRBJ2-1	NA	TGTGCCAGCAGCTTAGCCAGACTAACCTACAATGAGCAGTTCTTC	CASSLARLTYNEQFF
TRBV5-1	NA	TRBJ1-1	TRBD1	TGCGCCAGCAGCTTGCGCCTACAGGGGGCTAGCACTGAAGCTTTCTTT	CASSLRLQGASTEAFF
TRBV7-3	NA	TRBJ1-3	TRBD1	TGTGCCAGCAGCTTAATCCCCGGACAGGGGGGAAACACCATATATTTT	CASSLIPGQGGNTIYF
TRBV5-4	NA	TRBJ1-1	TRBD1	TGTGCCAGCACCCAAGGGGGACAGTGGAACACTGAAGCTTTCTTT	CASTQGGQWNTEAFF